This record covers a single T cell receptor beta chain. These data originate in a study of response to subunit inactivated influenza vaccine. Each CDR3 protein is one row after TCRdb ran MiXCR on the RT-PCR reads. The data contain more than 700,000 distinct CDR3 sequences, 21% of them singletons. Per germline, CDR1 MDHEN and CDR2 SYDVKM. CDR3 length: 17 residues. Germline trimming cut 3 bases from V and 1 base from J; bases unmatched to any gene: 8. The rearrangement links TRBV28 to TRBJ2-3; 9 nucleotides line up with TRBD2. The receptor comes from a man in his fifties who received an inactivated influenza vaccine. The input for sequencing was PBMCs from blood, taken roughly 5 days after vaccination. The CDR3 sequence is CASSFPRLAARTDTQYF. Written as DNA, the CDR3 is TGTGCCAGCAGTTTTCCTAGACTAGCGGCCCGCACAGATACGCAGTATTTT.